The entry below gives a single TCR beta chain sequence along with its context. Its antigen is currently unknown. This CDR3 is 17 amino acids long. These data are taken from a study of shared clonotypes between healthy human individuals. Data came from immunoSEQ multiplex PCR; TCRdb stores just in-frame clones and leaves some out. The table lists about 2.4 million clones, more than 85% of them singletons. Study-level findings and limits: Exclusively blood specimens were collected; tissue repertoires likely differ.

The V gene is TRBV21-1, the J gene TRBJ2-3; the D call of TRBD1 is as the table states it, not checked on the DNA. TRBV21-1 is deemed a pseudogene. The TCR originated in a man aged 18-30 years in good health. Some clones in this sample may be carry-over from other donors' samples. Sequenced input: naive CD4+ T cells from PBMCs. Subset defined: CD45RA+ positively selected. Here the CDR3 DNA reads TGTGCCAGCAGCAAAGAGGGAAGGGGCAAAGGGACAGATACGCAGTATTTT. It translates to CASSKEGRGKGTDTQYF.